This TCR beta chain was obtained from a study of neoadjuvant nivolumab and ipilimumab in lung cancer. Points from the study as a whole: Resected-tumor TCR richness correlated positively with pretherapy blood richness.

The repertoire was sequenced with immunoSEQ multiplex PCR; TCRdb's copy has only in-frame clones and lacks some. Among fewer than 35,000 clones, 92% were seen once, and the ten largest hold 2% to 2.5%. Germline assignment: CDR1 SGHAT and CDR2 FQNNGV. The CDR3 length is 15 residues. Trimming shortened V by 5 bases and J by 3 bases, and 14 bases separated the two germline ends. As for this clone: Its antigen remains unknown.

V usage is TRBV11-2 and J usage is TRBJ1-5; D possibly corresponds to TRBD1 (6 bases). The source is an adult with non-small cell lung cancer. Here the sequenced sample was peripheral blood, taken after neoadjuvant nivolumab, alone or with ipilimumab, at or shortly before surgery. CDR3 nucleotide sequence: TGTGCCAGCAGCGCGGGGGGGCGTATCAATCAGCCCCAGCATTTT. Translating gives CASSAGGRINQPQHF. Combining the CDR3 with reference TRBV11-2 and TRBJ1-5 gives the whole variable domain EAGVAQSPRYKIIEKRQSVAFWCNPISGHATLYWYQQILGQGPKLLIQFQNNGVVDDSQLPKDRFSAERLKGVDSTLKIQPAKLEDSAVYLCASSAGGRINQPQHFGDGTRLSIL.